The text below deals with one T cell receptor beta chain. The sample belongs to a study of shared clonotypes between healthy human individuals. Data came from immunoSEQ multiplex PCR; TCRdb stores just in-frame clones and leaves some out. Counted here are about 1 million clones, roughly 80% occurring once; the ten biggest clones make up approximately 1.5%. Germline V CDR1 and CDR2: SGDLS, YYNGEE. V lost 3 bases and J lost 0; bases outside the gene matches: 4. This CDR3 contains 15 residues. The chain has TRBV9 and TRBJ2-7; 9 bases fit TRBD2. Sequenced material: memory CD4+ T cells sorted from blood. Documented subset: CD45RA-negative fraction. This sequence was found in a man aged 18 to 29 in good health. CDR3 in DNA: TGTGCCAGCAGCGGTGGACTAGCGCTCTCCTACGAGCAGTACTTC. This gives the protein CASSGGLALSYEQYF.